These 5 T cell receptor beta chains came from one sample sequenced in a study of blood T cells in healthy people across ages. A J-beta primer mix and a sample-barcoded 5' primer were used in a second PCR of roughly 6 to 12 cycles. One entry per CDR3 protein, called by TCRdb with MiXCR from the 5' RACE reads. Found here are about 730,000 distinct CDR3 sequences, approximately 39% of them singletons; the top ten hold approximately 22%. The sample taken for sequencing was blood. The receptors here all came from a woman aged 60 to 75 in good health.

The V gene is TRBV7-6, the J gene TRBJ2-5; D possibly uses TRBD1 or TRBD2 (5 bases each). The germline V and J ends were trimmed by 5 bases and 1 base, with 17 bases remaining between them. CDR3 size: 16 residues. Per germline, CDR1 SGHVS and CDR2 FNYEAQ. CDR3 sequence reads: CASSLLSGRSQETQYF. The CDR3 DNA follows: TGTGCCAGCAGCCTTTTGTCGGGGCGGTCCCAAGAGACCCAGTACTTC. The full variable domain, rest sourced from reference TRBV7-6 and TRBJ2-5, is GAGVSQSPRYKVTKRGQDVALRCDPISGHVSLYWYRQALGQGPEFLTYFNYEAQQDKSGLPNDRFSAERPEGSISTLTIQRTEQRDSAMYRCASSLLSGRSQETQYFGPGTRLLVL.

This clonotype was seen a few times. This chain joins TRBV28 and TRBJ1-2; D remains unclear. The CDR3 consists of 12 residues. Germline CDR1 and CDR2: MDHEN and SYDVKM. The ends were cut back, 6 bases at V and 2 bases at J, with 7 bases in the middle. In DNA form, the CDR3 reads TGTGCCAGCAGGCACGGGAACTATGGCTACACCTTC. Its translation is CASRHGNYGYTF.

CDR3 DNA sequence: TGCAGTGCTAGAGCAGGGAACGGTGAGCAGTTCTTC. Translation: CSARAGNGEQFF. The rearrangement joins TRBV20-1 to TRBJ2-1; tentatively, D is TRBD1 (5 bases). The CDR3 is 12 amino acids. The V end lost 1 base, the J end lost 9 bases, and 10 bases lay between the germline ends. Germline values: CDR1 DFQATT, CDR2 SNEGSKA (reference sequence).

The chain couples TRBV5-1 to TRBJ2-5; 7 nucleotides line up with TRBD1. The assigned J gene may be wrong: the sequence end matches TRBJ2-7 better. The CDR3 is made up of 13 amino acids. Germline loops: CDR1 SGHRS, CDR2 YFSETQ. CDR3 nucleotides: TGCGCCAGCAGCCCCGGACAGGAATACGAGCAGTACTTC. Translating gives CASSPGQEYEQYF.

CDR3 region: CASSVAWSSSYEQYF. The CDR3 nucleotides read TGTGCCAGCAGCGTAGCGTGGTCGAGCTCCTACGAGCAGTACTTC. This chain joins TRBV9 and TRBJ2-7, with D unclear. CDR1 is SGDLS and CDR2 is YYNGEE in the germline V gene. The V end lost 0 bases, the J end lost 0 bases, and 10 bases lay between the germline ends. This CDR3 is 15 amino acids long.